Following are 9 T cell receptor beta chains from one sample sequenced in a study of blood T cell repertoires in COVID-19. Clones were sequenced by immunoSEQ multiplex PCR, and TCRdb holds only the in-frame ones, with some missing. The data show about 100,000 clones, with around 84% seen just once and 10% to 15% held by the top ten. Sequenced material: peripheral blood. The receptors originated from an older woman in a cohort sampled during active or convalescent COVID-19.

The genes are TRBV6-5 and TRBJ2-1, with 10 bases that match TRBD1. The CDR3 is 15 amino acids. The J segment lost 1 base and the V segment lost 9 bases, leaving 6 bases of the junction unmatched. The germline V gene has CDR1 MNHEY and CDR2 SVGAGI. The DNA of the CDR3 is TGTGCCAGTCATCGGACAGGGGGTTCCTACAATGAGCAGTTCTTC. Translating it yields CASHRTGGSYNEQFF.

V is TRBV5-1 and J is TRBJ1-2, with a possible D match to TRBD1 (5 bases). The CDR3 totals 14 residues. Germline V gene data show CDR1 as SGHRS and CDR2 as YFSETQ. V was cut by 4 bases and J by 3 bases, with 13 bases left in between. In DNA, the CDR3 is TGCGCCAGCAGCCCGGGGGGGAGTTACTATGGCTACACCTTC. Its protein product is CASSPGGSYYGYTF. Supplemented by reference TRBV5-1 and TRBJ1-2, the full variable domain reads KAGVTQTPRYLIKTRGQQVTLSCSPISGHRSVSWYQQTPGQGLQFLFEYFSETQRNKGNFPGRFSGRQFSNSRSEMNVSTLELGDSALYLCASSPGGSYYGYTFGSGTRLTVV.

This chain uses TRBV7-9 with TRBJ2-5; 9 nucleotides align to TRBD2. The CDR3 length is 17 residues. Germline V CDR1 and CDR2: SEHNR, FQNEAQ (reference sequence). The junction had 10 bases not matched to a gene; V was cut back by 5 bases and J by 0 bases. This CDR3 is CASSLRLAVKYQETQYF. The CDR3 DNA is TGTGCCAGCAGCCTCCGACTAGCGGTGAAGTACCAAGAGACCCAGTACTTC.

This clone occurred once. Here the CDR3 DNA reads TGTGCCAGCAACAGAAACTATGGCTACACCTTC. Translated: CASNRNYGYTF. V usage is TRBV2 and J usage is TRBJ1-2; D is unclear. Germline CDR1 reads SNHLY; CDR2 reads FYNNEI. The CDR3 sequence is 11 residues long. Trimming removed 7 bases from V and 2 bases from J, with 5 bases in between. Filled out from reference TRBV2 and TRBJ1-2, the complete variable domain reads EPEVTQTPSHQVTQMGQEVILRCVPISNHLYFYWYRQILGQKVEFLVSFYNNEISEKSEIFDDQFSVERPDGSNFTLKIRSTKLEDSAMYFCASNRNYGYTFGSGTRLTVV.

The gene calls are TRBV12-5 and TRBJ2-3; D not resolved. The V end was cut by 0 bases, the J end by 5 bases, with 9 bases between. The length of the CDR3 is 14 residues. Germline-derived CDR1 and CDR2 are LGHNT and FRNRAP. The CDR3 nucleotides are TGTGCTAGTGGTTTGGTCTCCAACGGAGATACGCAGTATTTT. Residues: CASGLVSNGDTQYF.

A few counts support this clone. This CDR3 reads CASSLRLAGSTYNEQFF. The CDR3 coding sequence is TGCGCCAGCAGCCTAAGACTAGCGGGGAGTACCTACAATGAGCAGTTCTTC. The J gene is TRBJ2-1, the V gene TRBV4-1, with 11 bases lining up with TRBD2. The CDR3 has 17 residues. V shed 4 bases and J 2 bases; nucleotides not matched to a gene: 7. The germline CDR1 and CDR2 sequences are MGHRA and YSYEKL.

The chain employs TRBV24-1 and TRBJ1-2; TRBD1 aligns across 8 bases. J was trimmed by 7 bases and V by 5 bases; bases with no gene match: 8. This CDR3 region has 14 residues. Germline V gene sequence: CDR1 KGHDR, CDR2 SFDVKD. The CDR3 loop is CATSGPDRDFGYTF. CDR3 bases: TGTGCCACCAGTGGACCGGACAGGGATTTTGGCTACACCTTC.

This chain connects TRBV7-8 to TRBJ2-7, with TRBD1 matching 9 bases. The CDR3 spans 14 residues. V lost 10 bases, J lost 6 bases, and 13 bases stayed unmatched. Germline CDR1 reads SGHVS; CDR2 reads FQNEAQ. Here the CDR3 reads CATLEGTGNREQYF. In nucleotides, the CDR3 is TGTGCCACTCTCGAGGGGACAGGGAATCGCGAGCAGTACTTC.

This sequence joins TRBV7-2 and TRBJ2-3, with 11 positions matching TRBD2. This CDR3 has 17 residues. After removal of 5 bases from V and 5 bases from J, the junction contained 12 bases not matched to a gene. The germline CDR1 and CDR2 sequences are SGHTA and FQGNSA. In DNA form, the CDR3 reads TGTGCCAGCAGCCGCGGACTAGCGGGTCATCCCGAAGATACGCAGTATTTT. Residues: CASSRGLAGHPEDTQYF.